This TCR beta chain appears in the sequencing data of a study of T cell responses to AZD1222 COVID-19 vaccine. Produced via immunoSEQ multiplex PCR; TCRdb's table is partial and in-frame only. The sample yields approximately 180,000 clones, around 94% seen once. Notes on the study in general: Mapped onto spike, vaccine-associated CD4 TCRs spanned it and were dominant at 160-218 and 743-854. Only after the peak T cell response were repertoires sampled.

In germline, CDR1 is SQVTM, CDR2 ANQGSEA. There are 13 residues in the CDR3. V lost 5 bases and J lost 4, with 14 bases in between. As concerns this clone: Its antigen is as yet unknown.

The sequence derives from an adult in good health. Material: peripheral blood, obtained on day 0 of AZD1222 vaccination. The rearrangement links TRBV29-1 to TRBJ1-1; D unclear. The CDR3 bases are TGCAGCGTTCGGGTCGGGTTGGGCACTGAAGCTTTCTTT. Residues: CSVRVGLGTEAFF.